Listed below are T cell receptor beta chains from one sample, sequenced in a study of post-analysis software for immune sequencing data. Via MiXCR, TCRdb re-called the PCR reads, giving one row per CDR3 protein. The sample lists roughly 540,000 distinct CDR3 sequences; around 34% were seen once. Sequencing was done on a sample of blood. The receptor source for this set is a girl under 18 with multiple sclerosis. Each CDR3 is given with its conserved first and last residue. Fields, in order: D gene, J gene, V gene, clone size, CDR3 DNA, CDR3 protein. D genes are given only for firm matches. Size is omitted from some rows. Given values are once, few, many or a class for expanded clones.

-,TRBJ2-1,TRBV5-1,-,TGCGCCAGCAGCCCTGCCGGGCCCAACAATGAGCAGTTCTTC,CASSPAGPNNEQFF
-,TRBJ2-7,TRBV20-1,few,TGCAGTGCTAGAGATGGAAGCGACTCCTACGAGCAGTACTTC,CSARDGSDSYEQYF
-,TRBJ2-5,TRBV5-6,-,TGTGCCAGCAGGTCATTGGGGGGAGAAGAGACCCAGTACTTC,CASRSLGGEETQYF
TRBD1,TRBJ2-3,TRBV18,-,TGTGCCAGCTCACCGGGACAGGGGAGCGCAGATACGCAGTATTTT,CASSPGQGSADTQYF
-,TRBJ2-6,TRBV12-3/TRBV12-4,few,TGTGCCAGCAGTTTAGTCGGGACTGGGGCTGGGGCCAACGTCCTGACTTTC,CASSLVGTGAGANVLTF
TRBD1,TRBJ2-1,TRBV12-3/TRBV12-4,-,TGTGCCAGCACCATACCCCAGGGGGATGAGCAGTTCTTC,CASTIPQGDEQFF
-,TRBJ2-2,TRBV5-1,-,TGCGCCAGCAGCGAAGGCCAACCCGGGGAGCTGTTTTTT,CASSEGQPGELFF
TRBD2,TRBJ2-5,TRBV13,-,TGTGCCAGCAGCGAGGTCGGGGGGGCCGGGAACCGAGAAGAGACCCAGTACTTC,CASSEVGGAGNREETQYF
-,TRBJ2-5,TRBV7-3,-,TGTGCCAGCACCGAAACACCGGCTAGTGGGGAGACCCAGTACTTC,CASTETPASGETQYF
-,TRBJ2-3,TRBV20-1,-,TGCAGTGCTCCTGCCCCGATAAAACAGGGTGCGGATACGCAGTATTTT,CSAPAPIKQGADTQYF
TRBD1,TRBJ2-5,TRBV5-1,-,TGCGCCAGCAGCTCAGGACAGGGTATTGAAGAGACCCAGTACTTC,CASSSGQGIEETQYF
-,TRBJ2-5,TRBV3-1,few,TGTGCCAGCAGCCAAGATAGGGCTGTACAAGAGACCCAGTACTTC,CASSQDRAVQETQYF
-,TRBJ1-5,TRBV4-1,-,TGCGCCAGCAGTTCGGGTGCGAATCAGCCCCAGCATTTT,CASSSGANQPQHF
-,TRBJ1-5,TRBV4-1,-,TGCGCCAGCAGCCAAGGAAGGTTGGGAAATCAGCCCCAGCATTTT,CASSQGRLGNQPQHF
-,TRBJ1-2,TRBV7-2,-,TGTGCCAGCAGCCACCCGACAGAAAACTATGGCTACACCTTC,CASSHPTENYGYTF
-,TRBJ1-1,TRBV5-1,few,TGCGCCAGCAGCTTGTCGTCGACAGCCAGGAACACTGAAGCTTTCTTT,CASSLSSTARNTEAFF
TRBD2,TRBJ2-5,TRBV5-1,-,TGCGCCAGCAGCTTGGATGCGAGCGGGGCCTCGGGGACCCAGTACTTC,CASSLDASGASGTQYF
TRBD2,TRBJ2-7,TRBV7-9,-,TGTGCCAGCAGCTTACGGTCTAGCGGGGCCTACGAGCAGTACTTC,CASSLRSSGAYEQYF
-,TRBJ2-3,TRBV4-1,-,TGCGCCAGCAGCCAGGATCTTGGGGGTAGTAGCACAGATACGCAGTATTTT,CASSQDLGGSSTDTQYF
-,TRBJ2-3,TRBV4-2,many,TGTGCCAGCAGCCGCGAAGATACGCAGTATTTT,CASSREDTQYF
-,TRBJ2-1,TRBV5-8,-,TGTGCCAGCAGCTCTCTTTCCGCCCTCTCCTACAATGAGCAGTTCTTC,CASSSLSALSYNEQFF
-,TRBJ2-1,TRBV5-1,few,TGCGCCAGCAGCCTGACATCGTCAGGCGTTGGCAATGAGCAGTTCTTC,CASSLTSSGVGNEQFF
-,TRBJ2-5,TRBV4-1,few,TGCGCCAGCAGCCTGGACTACGAAGAGACCCAGTACTTC,CASSLDYEETQYF
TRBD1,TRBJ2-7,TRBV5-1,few,TGCGCCAGCAGCCCGAGGGCCAGGGGGCGAATCAACTACGAGCAGTACTTC,CASSPRARGRINYEQYF
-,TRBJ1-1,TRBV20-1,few,TGCAGTGCTAGAGATCCGTTGAGACAGGTTGAAGCTTTCTTT,CSARDPLRQVEAFF
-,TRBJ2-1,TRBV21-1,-,TGTGCCAGCAGCGGTCCCGGGGCTAGCGGGGACTACAATGAGCAGTTCTTC,CASSGPGASGDYNEQFF
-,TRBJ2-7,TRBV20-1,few,TGCAGTGCTAGAGATTACGGCAGGCAAAGCTCCTACGAGCAGTACTTC,CSARDYGRQSSYEQYF
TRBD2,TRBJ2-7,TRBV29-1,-,TGCAGCGTTGACGGGGGGTTCGAGCAGTACTTC,CSVDGGFEQYF
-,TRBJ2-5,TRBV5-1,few,TGCGCCAGCAGCGCTATCCCGACCGAAGAGACCCAGTACTTC,CASSAIPTEETQYF
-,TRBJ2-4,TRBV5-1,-,TGCGCCAGCAGCTTATCCGGGACCACGACCAAAAGCATTCAGTACTTC,CASSLSGTTTKSIQYF
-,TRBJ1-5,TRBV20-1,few,TGCAGTGCTAGGACCGGCTCGGGAACTCAGCCCCAGCATTTT,CSARTGSGTQPQHF
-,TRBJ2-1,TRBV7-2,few,TGTGCCAGCAGCCTACTCCTCGAAAATGAGCAGTTCTTC,CASSLLLENEQFF